The 18 T cell receptor beta chains presented below share a single source sample, sequenced in a study of T cell responses to AZD1222 COVID-19 vaccine. Assay used: immunoSEQ multiplex PCR; TCRdb lists only in-frame clones, some missing. Among 140,000 to 150,000 clones listed, roughly 92% were seen once. Sample: peripheral blood, taken on day 0 of AZD1222 vaccination. These receptor sequences come from an adult in good health.

The chain recombines TRBV6-5 with TRBJ1-4; possibly TRBD1 for D (5 bases). The CDR3 consists of 15 residues. V lost 4 bases and J 5 bases, leaving 14 bases between the germline ends. Germline V gene data show CDR1 as MNHEY and CDR2 as SVGAGI. CDR3 sequence reads: CASSFGGGDNEKLFF. CDR3 DNA sequence: TGTGCCAGCAGTTTCGGAGGAGGGGACAATGAAAAACTGTTTTTT.

This sequence joins TRBV10-3 and TRBJ2-1; the match to TRBD1 covers 9 bases. Germline V gene lookup returns CDR1 ENHRY and CDR2 SYGVKD. Unmatched junction bases numbered 4, after V lost 3 bases and J lost 7 bases. This CDR3 spans 14 amino acids. The CDR3 DNA follows: TGTGCCATCAGTGAACAGGGGGCGATGAATGAGCAGTTCTTC. This codes for CAISEQGAMNEQFF.

This clone has only a few counts. J is TRBJ2-1 and V is TRBV9; 10 bases are shared with TRBD1. CDR3 length equals 15 residues. V lost 2 bases, J lost 4 bases, and 3 bases stayed unmatched. Germline V gene lookup returns CDR1 SGDLS and CDR2 YYNGEE. The CDR3 DNA reads TGTGCCAGCAGCGTTATGGGACAGGGGTACAATGAGCAGTTCTTC. Translating gives CASSVMGQGYNEQFF.

V is TRBV4-2 and J is TRBJ1-1; D ambiguous. The CDR3 has 17 amino acids. Germline V gene data show CDR1 as LGHNA and CDR2 as YNFKEQ. The V gene lost 0 bases and the J gene lost 0 bases, with 14 bases spanning the gap. This CDR3 is CASSQDSLHILNTEAFF. The CDR3 bases are TGTGCCAGCAGCCAAGATTCCCTACATATACTGAACACTGAAGCTTTCTTT.

The chain joins TRBV6-5 to TRBJ1-5; D is uncertain. Germline V gives CDR1 MNHEY, CDR2 SVGAGI. The CDR3 sequence is 15 residues long. V was pared by 6 bases and J by 0 bases, with 12 bases between. The CDR3 sequence is CASRRGVHSNQPQHF. The CDR3 nucleotides read TGTGCCAGCAGACGTGGGGTCCATAGCAATCAGCCCCAGCATTTT.

The gene calls are TRBV12-3 or TRBV12-4 and TRBJ1-2, with D hard to call. There are 13 residues in the CDR3. Trimming removed 3 bases from V and 3 bases from J, with 8 bases in between. DNA of the CDR3: TGTGCCAGCAGTTTGGGTGGATACTATGGCTACACCTTC. Amino acids: CASSLGGYYGYTF.

This sequence joins TRBV19 and TRBJ1-3; D gene unclear. Germline V gene data show CDR1 as LNHDA and CDR2 as SQIVND (reference sequence). The CDR3 runs 13 residues. Trimming cost V 6 bases and J 0 bases, with 6 bases left between them. CDR3 in DNA: TGTGCCAGTAGCACCCACTCTGGAAACACCATATATTTT. Amino acid sequence: CASSTHSGNTIYF. Together with reference TRBV19 and TRBJ1-3, the CDR3 gives the full variable domain: DGGITQSPKYLFRKEGQNVTLSCEQNLNHDAMYWYRQDPGQGLRLIYYSQIVNDFQKGDIAEGYSVSREKKESFPLTVTSAQKNPTAFYLCASSTHSGNTIYFGEGSWLTVV.

This rearrangement joins TRBV7-9 to TRBJ1-3; D might be TRBD1 (5 bases). With 2 bases removed from V and 4 bases from J, the gap between germline ends came to 9 bases. The germline V gene has CDR1 SEHNR and CDR2 FQNEAQ (reference sequence). The CDR3 contains 14 residues. The CDR3 sequence is CASSLRDLGNTIYF. The CDR3 DNA is TGTGCCAGCAGCTTACGGGACCTAGGAAACACCATATATTTT. Based on the CDR3 plus reference TRBV7-9 and TRBJ1-3, the full variable domain is DTGVSQNPRHKITKRGQNVTFRCDPISEHNRLYWYRQTLGQGPEFLTYFQNEAQLEKSRLLSDRFSAERPKGSFSTLEIQRTEQGDSAMYLCASSLRDLGNTIYFGEGSWLTVV.

The count of this clone is one. The chain carries TRBV7-2 and TRBJ1-5, with D hard to call. The CDR3 has 13 amino acids. V was shortened by 4 bases and J by 2 bases, with 6 bases between the two germline ends. Germline lookup yields CDR1 SGHTA and CDR2 FQGNSA. The CDR3 coding sequence is TGTGCCAGCAGCTCCTGGGGCAATCAGCCCCAGCATTTT. Translated: CASSSWGNQPQHF.

The chain combines TRBV9 with TRBJ2-5, with TRBD2 matching 12 bases. The V and J ends lost 0 bases and 3 bases, in that order; junction bases with no gene match: 9. This CDR3 region has 18 residues. The germline V gene has CDR1 SGDLS and CDR2 YYNGEE. As DNA, the CDR3 is TGTGCCAGCAGCGTAGAACTAGCGGGAGGAGGATGGGAAGAGACCCAGTACTTC. This gives the protein CASSVELAGGGWEETQYF.

The chain uses TRBV28 and TRBJ2-5; the match to TRBD1 covers 7 bases. Looked up from germline, CDR1 is MDHEN and CDR2 is SYDVKM. V lost 5 bases and J lost 1; bases outside the gene matches: 4. This CDR3 comprises 14 residues. The CDR3 sequence: CASSTQGTQETQYF. The CDR3 nucleotides read TGTGCCAGCAGTACACAGGGGACCCAAGAGACCCAGTACTTC.

The chain couples TRBV5-6 to TRBJ1-2, with D hard to call. This CDR3 comprises 15 residues. V was shortened by 0 bases and J by 2 bases, with 11 bases between the two germline ends. Germline V gives CDR1 SGHDT, CDR2 YYEEEE. The CDR3 DNA reads TGTGCCAGCAGCTTGGGGGGAGGGAACAACTATGGCTACACCTTC. It translates to CASSLGGGNNYGYTF.

The chain recombines TRBV28 with TRBJ1-1, with D tentatively TRBD1 (5 bases). V lost 2 bases to trimming and J lost 0 bases, with 10 bases between them. Per the germline V gene, CDR1 is MDHEN and CDR2 is SYDVKM. This CDR3 comprises 15 residues. CDR3 DNA sequence: TGTGCCAGCAGTTTAAGGGGTTACCTGAACACTGAAGCTTTCTTT. Its translation: CASSLRGYLNTEAFF.

The chain joins TRBV28 to TRBJ2-5, with TRBD1 as a possible D gene (8 bases). V lost 10 bases, J lost 1 base, and 19 bases lay in between. Per germline, CDR1 MDHEN and CDR2 SYDVKM. CDR3 length equals 15 residues. This CDR3 is CATVDREGTQETQYF. CDR3 sequence (DNA): TGTGCCACCGTGGACAGGGAGGGGACCCAAGAGACCCAGTACTTC.

The gene calls are TRBV19 and TRBJ2-1; 9 bases fit TRBD2. Germline trimming cut 7 bases from V and 0 bases from J; bases unmatched to any gene: 4. The length of the CDR3 is 15 residues. CDR1 is LNHDA, CDR2 SQIVND, per germline (reference sequence). The CDR3 DNA is TGTGCCAGTACTGGCGGGAGGGCCTCCTACAATGAGCAGTTCTTC. As protein: CASTGGRASYNEQFF. The complete variable domain, with remaining parts taken from reference TRBV19 and TRBJ2-1, reads DGGITQSPKYLFRKEGQNVTLSCEQNLNHDAMYWYRQDPGQGLRLIYYSQIVNDFQKGDIAEGYSVSREKKESFPLTVTSAQKNPTAFYLCASTGGRASYNEQFFGPGTRLTVL.

V and J are TRBV4-1 and TRBJ1-5; D is possibly TRBD1 (6 bases). The V end was cut by 1 base, the J end by 5 bases, with 9 bases between. Germline-derived CDR1 and CDR2 are MGHRA and YSYEKL. The CDR3 runs to 14 residues. DNA for the CDR3: TGCGCCAGCAGCCAAGTGGGGGCATATCAGCCCCAGCATTTT. Translating it yields CASSQVGAYQPQHF.

This CDR3 reads CASSPTPGRGNNSPLHF. CDR3 nucleotides: TGTGCCAGCAGTCCAACGCCGGGACGGGGAAATAATTCACCCCTCCACTTT. This chain uses TRBV27 with TRBJ1-6, with a possible D match to TRBD1 (5 bases). The germline V gene encodes CDR1 MNHEY and CDR2 SMNVEV (reference sequence). V was clipped by 5 bases and J by 5 bases, with 19 bases between them. This CDR3 region has 17 residues.

The rearrangement uses TRBV7-6 and TRBJ1-6; D gene uncertain. Germline CDR1 is SGHVS and CDR2 is FNYEAQ. The CDR3 is made up of 13 amino acids. Trimming left V 1 base short and J 7 bases short, with 5 bases between. CDR3 loop: CASSLELNSPLHF. Written as DNA, the CDR3 is TGTGCCAGCAGCTTAGAACTGAATTCACCCCTCCACTTT.